This TCR beta chain was captured in a study of blood T cell repertoires in COVID-19. CDR1 is SGHRS and CDR2 is YFSETQ in the germline V gene. The CDR3 is 16 residues long. The trim removed 2 bases at V and 0 bases at J, leaving 4 bases unmatched. This clone was detected once. The assay was immunoSEQ multiplex PCR, and TCRdb's table has in-frame clones only and misses some. The sample lists approximately 100,000 clones, roughly 88% occurring once. Sequenced: peripheral blood. The clonotype was recovered from a human donor in a cohort sampled during active COVID-19. The rearrangement uses TRBV5-1 and TRBJ1-3; 8 nucleotides agree with TRBD1. This chain's CDR3 is CASSLGGQVSGNTIYF. CDR3 DNA: TGCGCCAGCAGCTTAGGGGGACAGGTCTCTGGAAACACCATATATTTT.